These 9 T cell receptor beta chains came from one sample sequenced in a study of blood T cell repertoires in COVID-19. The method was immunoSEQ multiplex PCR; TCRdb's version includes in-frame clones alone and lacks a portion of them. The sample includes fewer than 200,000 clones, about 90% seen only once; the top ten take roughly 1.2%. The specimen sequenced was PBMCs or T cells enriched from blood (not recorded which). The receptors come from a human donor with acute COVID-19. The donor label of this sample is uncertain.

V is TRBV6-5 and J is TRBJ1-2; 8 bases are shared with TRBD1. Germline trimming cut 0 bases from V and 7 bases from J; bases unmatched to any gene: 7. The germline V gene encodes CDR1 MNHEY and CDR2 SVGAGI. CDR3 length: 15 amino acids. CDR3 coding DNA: TGTGCCAGCAGTTACTCCTTGGGACAGGAGGGTGGCTACACCTTC. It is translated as CASSYSLGQEGGYTF.

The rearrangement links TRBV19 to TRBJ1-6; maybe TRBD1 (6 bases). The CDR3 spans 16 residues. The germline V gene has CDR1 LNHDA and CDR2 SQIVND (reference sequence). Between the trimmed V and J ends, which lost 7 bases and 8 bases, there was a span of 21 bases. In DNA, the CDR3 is TGTGCCAGTAATCTGGGGGCAGGGACAATGGATTCACCCCTCCACTTT. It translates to CASNLGAGTMDSPLHF. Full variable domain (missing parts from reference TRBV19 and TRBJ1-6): DGGITQSPKYLFRKEGQNVTLSCEQNLNHDAMYWYRQDPGQGLRLIYYSQIVNDFQKGDIAEGYSVSREKKESFPLTVTSAQKNPTAFYLCASNLGAGTMDSPLHFGNGTRLTVT.

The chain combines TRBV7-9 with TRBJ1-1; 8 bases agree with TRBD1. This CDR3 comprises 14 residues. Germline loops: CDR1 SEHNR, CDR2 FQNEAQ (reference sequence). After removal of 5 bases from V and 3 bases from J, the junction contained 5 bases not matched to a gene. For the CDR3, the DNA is TGTGCCAGCAGCGTGGACAGGGATTACACTGAAGCTTTCTTT. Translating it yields CASSVDRDYTEAFF. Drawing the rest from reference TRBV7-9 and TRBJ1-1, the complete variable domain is DTGVSQNPRHKITKRGQNVTFRCDPISEHNRLYWYRQTLGQGPEFLTYFQNEAQLEKSRLLSDRFSAERPKGSFSTLEIQRTEQGDSAMYLCASSVDRDYTEAFFGQGTRLTVV.

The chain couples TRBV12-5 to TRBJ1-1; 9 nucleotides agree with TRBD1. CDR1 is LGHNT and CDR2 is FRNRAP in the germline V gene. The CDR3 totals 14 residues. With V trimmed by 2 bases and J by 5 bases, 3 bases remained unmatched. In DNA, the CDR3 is TGTGCTAGTGGTTTGTCAGGACAGGGGACTGAAGCTTTCTTT. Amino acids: CASGLSGQGTEAFF.

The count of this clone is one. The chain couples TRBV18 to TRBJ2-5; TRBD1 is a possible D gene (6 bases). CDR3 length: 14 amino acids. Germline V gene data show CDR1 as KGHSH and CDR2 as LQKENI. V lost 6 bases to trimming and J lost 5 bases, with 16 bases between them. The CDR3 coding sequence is TGTGCCAGCTCCCACAGGGCTAGCATGGAGACCCAGTACTTC. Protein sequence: CASSHRASMETQYF.

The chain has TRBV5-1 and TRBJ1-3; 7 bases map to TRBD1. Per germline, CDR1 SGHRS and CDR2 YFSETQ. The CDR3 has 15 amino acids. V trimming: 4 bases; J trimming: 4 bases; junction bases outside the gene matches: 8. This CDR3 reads CASSNPTGLGNTIYF. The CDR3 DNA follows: TGCGCCAGCAGCAACCCGACAGGGTTAGGAAACACCATATATTTT.

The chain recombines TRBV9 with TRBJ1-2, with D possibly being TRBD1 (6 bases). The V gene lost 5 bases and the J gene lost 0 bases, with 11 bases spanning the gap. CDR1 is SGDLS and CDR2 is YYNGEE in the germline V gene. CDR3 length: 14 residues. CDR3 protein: CASRDDRSNYGYTF. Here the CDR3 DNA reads TGTGCCAGCAGGGATGACAGGTCTAACTATGGCTACACCTTC.

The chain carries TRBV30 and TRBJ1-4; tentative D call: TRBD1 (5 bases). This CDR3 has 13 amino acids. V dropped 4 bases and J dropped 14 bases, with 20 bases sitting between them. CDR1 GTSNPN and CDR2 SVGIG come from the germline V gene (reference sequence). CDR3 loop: CAWNRRPGGGLFF. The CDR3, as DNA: TGTGCCTGGAATCGGAGGCCCGGGGGAGGGCTGTTTTTT.

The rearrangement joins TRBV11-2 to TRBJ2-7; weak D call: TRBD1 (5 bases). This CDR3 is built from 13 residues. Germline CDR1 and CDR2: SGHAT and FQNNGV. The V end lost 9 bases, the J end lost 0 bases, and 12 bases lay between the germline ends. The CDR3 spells CASRGAASYEQYF. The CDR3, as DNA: TGTGCCAGTAGGGGTGCAGCCTCCTACGAGCAGTACTTC.